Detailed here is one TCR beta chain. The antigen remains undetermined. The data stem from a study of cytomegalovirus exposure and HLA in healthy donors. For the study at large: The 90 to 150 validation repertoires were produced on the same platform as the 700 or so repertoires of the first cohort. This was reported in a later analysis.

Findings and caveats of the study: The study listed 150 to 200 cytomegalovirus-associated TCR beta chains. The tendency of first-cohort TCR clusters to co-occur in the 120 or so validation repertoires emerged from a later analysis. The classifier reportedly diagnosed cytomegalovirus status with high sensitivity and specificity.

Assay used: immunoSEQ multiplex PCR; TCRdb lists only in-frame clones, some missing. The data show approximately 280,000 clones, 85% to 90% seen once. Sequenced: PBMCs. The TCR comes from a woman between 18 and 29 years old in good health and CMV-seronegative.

The DNA of the CDR3 is TGTGCCAGCAGCTTGGACCCCCTCGGGAGCCCCACAGATACGCAGTATTTT. Translating gives CASSLDPLGSPTDTQYF. V gene TRBV5-4 combines with J gene TRBJ2-3; tentatively, D is TRBD2 (6 bases). This CDR3 is built from 17 residues. The germline V and J ends were trimmed by 0 bases and 2 bases, with 16 bases remaining between them. CDR1 and CDR2 (germline): SGHNT, YYREEE (reference sequence).